This record covers a single T cell receptor beta chain. Investigators reverse transcribed all isolated RNA, so they sequenced expressed TCRB transcripts. Read counts averaged roughly 3.7 million for samples of naive, central memory and regulatory T cells. Clones were read by immunoSEQ multiplex PCR, and TCRdb kept only the in-frame ones, dropping some. Found here are some 270,000 clones, about 7.8% of them singletons; the top ten hold under 1.3%. This specimen comes from a study of beta chain features in type 1 diabetes. On average, the one heparinised blood draw given by each donor was around 110 mL. Sequenced: central memory CD4+ T cells from blood. The TCR originated in a woman younger than 35 in good health.

The CDR3 DNA reads TGTGCCAGCAGATTCCGCTCTGGGGCCAACGTCCTGACTTTC. It is translated as CASRFRSGANVLTF. V is TRBV6-1 and J is TRBJ2-6, with D hard to call. From germline, CDR1 is MNHNS and CDR2 SASEGT. V was shortened by 6 bases and J by 0 bases, with 6 bases between the two germline ends. There are 14 residues in the CDR3.